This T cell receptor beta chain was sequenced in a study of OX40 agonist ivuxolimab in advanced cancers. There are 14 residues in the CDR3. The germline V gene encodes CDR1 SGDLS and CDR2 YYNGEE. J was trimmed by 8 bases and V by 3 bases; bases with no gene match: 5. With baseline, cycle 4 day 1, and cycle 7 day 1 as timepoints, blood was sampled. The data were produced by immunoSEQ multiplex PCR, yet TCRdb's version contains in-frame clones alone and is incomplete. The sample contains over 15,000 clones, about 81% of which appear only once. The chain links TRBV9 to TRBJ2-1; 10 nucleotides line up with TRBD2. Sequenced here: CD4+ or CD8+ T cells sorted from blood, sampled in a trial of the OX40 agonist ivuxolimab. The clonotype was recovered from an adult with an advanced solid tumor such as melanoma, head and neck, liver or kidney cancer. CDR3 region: CASSGGTSAHEQFF. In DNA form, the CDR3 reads TGTGCCAGCAGCGGGGGGACTAGCGCACATGAGCAGTTCTTC.